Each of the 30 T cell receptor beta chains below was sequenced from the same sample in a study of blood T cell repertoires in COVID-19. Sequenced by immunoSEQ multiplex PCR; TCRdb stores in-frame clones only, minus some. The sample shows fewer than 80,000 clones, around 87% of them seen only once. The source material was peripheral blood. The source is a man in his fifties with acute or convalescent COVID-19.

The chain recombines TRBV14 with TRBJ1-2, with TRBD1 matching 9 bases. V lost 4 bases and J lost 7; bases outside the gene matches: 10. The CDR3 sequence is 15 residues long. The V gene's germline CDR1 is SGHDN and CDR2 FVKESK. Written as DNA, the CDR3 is TGTGCCAGCAGCCTTTCCGGACAGGGGATGCGTGGCTACACCTTC. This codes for CASSLSGQGMRGYTF.

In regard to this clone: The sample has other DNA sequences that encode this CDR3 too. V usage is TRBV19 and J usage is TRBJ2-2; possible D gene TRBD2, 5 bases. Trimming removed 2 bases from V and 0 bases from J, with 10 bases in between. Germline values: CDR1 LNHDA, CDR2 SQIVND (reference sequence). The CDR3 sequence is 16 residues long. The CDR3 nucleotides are TGTGCCAGTAGTATATTGGGTAGCGCGAACACCGGGGAGCTGTTTTTT. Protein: CASSILGSANTGELFF.

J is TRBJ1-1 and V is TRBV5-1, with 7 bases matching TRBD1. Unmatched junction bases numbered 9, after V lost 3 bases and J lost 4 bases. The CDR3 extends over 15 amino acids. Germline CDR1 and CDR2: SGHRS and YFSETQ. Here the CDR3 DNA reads TGCGCCAGCAGCTCGAGACAGGGAGGCGGCACTGAAGCTTTCTTT. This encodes CASSSRQGGGTEAFF.

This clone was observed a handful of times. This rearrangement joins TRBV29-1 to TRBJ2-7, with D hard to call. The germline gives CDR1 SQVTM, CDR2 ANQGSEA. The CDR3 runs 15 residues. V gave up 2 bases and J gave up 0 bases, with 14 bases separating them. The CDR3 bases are TGCAGCGTTGAATTAGCACACCCTACCTCCTACGAGCAGTACTTC. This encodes CSVELAHPTSYEQYF.

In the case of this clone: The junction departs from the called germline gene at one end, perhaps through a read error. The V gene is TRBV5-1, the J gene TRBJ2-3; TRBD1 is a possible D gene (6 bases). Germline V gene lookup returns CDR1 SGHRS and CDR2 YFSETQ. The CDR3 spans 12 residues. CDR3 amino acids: CASSPTGSFVDF. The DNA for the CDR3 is TGCGCCAGCAGCCCAACAGGGTCCTTCGTGGATTTT.

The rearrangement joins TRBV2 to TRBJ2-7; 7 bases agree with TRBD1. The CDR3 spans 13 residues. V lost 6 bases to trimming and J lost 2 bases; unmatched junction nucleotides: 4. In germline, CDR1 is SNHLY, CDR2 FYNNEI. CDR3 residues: CASRRTGPYEQYF. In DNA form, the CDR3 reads TGTGCCAGCAGGCGGACAGGACCCTACGAGCAGTACTTC.

CDR3 in amino acids: CATTREVYTGELFF. The CDR3, as DNA: TGTGCCACCACACGTGAGGTATACACCGGGGAGCTGTTTTTT. The chain recombines TRBV27 with TRBJ2-2; D is unclear. The CDR3 is 14 amino acids. The V gene's germline CDR1 is MNHEY and CDR2 SMNVEV (reference sequence). V lost 10 bases and J 3 bases, leaving 15 bases between the germline ends.

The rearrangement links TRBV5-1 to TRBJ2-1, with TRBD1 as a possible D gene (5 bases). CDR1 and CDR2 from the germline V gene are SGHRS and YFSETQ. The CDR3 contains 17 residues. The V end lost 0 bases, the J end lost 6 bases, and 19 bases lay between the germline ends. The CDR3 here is CASSLDLPTAGFNEQFF. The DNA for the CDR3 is TGCGCCAGCAGCTTGGATCTCCCTACTGCAGGGTTCAATGAGCAGTTCTTC.

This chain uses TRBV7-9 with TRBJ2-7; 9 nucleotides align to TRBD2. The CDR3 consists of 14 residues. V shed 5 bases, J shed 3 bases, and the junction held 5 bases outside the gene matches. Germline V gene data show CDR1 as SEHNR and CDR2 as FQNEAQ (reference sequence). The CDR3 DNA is TGTGCCAGCAGCATGGTAGCGGGAGTCTACGAGCAGTACTTC. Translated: CASSMVAGVYEQYF.

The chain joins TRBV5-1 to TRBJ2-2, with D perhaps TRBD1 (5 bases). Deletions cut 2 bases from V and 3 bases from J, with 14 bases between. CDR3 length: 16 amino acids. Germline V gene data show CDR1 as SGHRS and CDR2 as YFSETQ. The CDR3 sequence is CASSFEARVDTGELFF. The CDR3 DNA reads TGCGCCAGCAGCTTCGAAGCCAGGGTTGACACCGGGGAGCTGTTTTTT.

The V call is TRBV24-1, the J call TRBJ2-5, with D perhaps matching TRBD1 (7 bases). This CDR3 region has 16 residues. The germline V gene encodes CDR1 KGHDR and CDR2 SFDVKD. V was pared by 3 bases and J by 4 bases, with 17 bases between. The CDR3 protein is CATSDRRQGLGETQYF. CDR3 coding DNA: TGTGCCACCAGTGATCGGAGACAGGGACTCGGAGAGACCCAGTACTTC.

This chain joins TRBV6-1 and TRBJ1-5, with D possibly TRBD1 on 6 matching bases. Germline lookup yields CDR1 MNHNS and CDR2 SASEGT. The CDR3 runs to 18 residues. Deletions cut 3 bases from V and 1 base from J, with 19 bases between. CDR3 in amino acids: CASSDRLFRGSSNQPQHF. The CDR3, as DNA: TGTGCCAGCAGTGACCGGCTTTTCAGGGGATCGAGCAATCAGCCCCAGCATTTT.

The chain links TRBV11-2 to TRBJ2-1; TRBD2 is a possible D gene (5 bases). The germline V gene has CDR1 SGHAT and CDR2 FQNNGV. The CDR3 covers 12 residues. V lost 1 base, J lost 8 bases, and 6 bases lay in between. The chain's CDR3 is CASSLVDYEQFF. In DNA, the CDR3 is TGTGCCAGCAGCTTAGTGGACTATGAGCAGTTCTTC.

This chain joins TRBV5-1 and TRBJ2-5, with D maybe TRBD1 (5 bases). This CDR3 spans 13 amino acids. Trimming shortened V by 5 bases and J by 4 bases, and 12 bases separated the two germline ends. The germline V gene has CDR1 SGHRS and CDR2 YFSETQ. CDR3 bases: TGCGCCAGCAGTACCGCAGGGCCAGAGACCCAGTACTTC. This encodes CASSTAGPETQYF.

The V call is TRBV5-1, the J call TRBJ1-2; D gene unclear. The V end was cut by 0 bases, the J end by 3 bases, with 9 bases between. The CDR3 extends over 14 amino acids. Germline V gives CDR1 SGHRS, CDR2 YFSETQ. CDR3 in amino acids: CASSLDGGDYGYTF. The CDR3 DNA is TGCGCCAGCAGCTTGGATGGCGGAGACTATGGCTACACCTTC. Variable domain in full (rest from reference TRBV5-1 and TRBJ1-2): KAGVTQTPRYLIKTRGQQVTLSCSPISGHRSVSWYQQTPGQGLQFLFEYFSETQRNKGNFPGRFSGRQFSNSRSEMNVSTLELGDSALYLCASSLDGGDYGYTFGSGTRLTVV.

The CDR3 nucleotides are TGTGCCAGTCGCGGAGGGCTGAGCACTGAAGCTTTCTTT. Residues: CASRGGLSTEAFF. The chain joins TRBV3-1 (or the pseudogene TRBV3-2) to TRBJ1-1; no definite D call. Germline V gives CDR1 LGHDT, CDR2 YNNKEL (reference sequence). The CDR3 is 13 amino acids. With 9 bases removed from V and 4 bases from J, the gap between germline ends came to 15 bases.

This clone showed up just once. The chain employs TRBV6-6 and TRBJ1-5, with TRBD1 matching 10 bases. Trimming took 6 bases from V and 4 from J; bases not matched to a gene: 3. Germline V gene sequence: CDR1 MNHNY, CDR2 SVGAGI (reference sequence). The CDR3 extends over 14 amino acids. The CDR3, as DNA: TGTGCCAGCAGGGGACAGGGGTATAATCAGCCCCAGCATTTT. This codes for CASRGQGYNQPQHF.

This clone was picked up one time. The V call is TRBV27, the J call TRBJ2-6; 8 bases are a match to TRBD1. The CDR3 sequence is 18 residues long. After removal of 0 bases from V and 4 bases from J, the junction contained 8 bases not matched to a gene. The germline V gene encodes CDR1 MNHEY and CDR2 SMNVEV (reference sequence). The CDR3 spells CASSLSPGQGGGANVLTF. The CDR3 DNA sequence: TGTGCCAGCAGTTTATCTCCCGGACAGGGTGGCGGGGCCAACGTCCTGACTTTC.

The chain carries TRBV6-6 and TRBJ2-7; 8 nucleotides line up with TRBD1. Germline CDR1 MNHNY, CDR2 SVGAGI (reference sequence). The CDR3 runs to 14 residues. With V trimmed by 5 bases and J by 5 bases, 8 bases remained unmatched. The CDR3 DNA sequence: TGTGCCAGCAGTGAGACAGGGGAGAGGGACGAGCAGTACTTC. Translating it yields CASSETGERDEQYF.

The CDR3 protein is CASSLDGTGFSFF. DNA of the CDR3: TGTGCCAGCAGCTTAGACGGGACAGGGTTTTCTTTCTTT. The chain uses TRBV7-8 and TRBJ1-1, with 9 bases lining up with TRBD1. CDR1 SGHVS and CDR2 FQNEAQ come from the germline V gene. V dropped 1 base and J dropped 12; count of bases not matched to a gene: 6. The CDR3 has 13 residues.

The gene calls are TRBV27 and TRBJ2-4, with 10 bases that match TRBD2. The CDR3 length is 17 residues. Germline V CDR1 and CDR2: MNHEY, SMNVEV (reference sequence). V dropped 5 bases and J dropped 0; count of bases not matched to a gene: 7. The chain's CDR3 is CASSRTSGSVAKNIQYF. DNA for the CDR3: TGTGCCAGCAGTAGGACTAGCGGTTCTGTAGCCAAAAACATTCAGTACTTC.

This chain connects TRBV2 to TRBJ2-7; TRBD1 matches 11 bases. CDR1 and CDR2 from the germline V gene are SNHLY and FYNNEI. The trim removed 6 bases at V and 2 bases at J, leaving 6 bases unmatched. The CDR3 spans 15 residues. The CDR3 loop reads CASSGRDRGTYEQYF. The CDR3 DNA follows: TGTGCCAGCAGCGGCCGGGACAGGGGGACCTACGAGCAGTACTTC.

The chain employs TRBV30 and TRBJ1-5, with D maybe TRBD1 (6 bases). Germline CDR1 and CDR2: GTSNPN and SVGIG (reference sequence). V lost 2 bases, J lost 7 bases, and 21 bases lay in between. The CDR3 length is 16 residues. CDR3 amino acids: CAWSQGTGQFNQPQHF. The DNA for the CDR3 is TGTGCCTGGAGTCAGGGCACGGGACAATTCAACCAGCCCCAGCATTTT. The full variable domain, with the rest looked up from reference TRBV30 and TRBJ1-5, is SQTIHQWPATLVQPVGSPLSLECTVEGTSNPNLYWYRQAAGRGLQLLFYSVGIGQISSEVPQNLSASRPQDRQFILSSKKLLLSDSGFYLCAWSQGTGQFNQPQHFGDGTRLSIL.

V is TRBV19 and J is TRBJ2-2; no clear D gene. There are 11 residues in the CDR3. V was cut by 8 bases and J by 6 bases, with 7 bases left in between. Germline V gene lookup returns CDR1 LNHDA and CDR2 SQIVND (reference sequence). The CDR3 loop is CASLESGELFF. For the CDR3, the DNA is TGTGCCAGTCTAGAGTCCGGGGAGCTGTTTTTT.

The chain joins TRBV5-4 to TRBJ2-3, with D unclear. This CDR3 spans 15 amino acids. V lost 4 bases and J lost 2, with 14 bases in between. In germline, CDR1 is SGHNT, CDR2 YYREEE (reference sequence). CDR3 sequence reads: CASSDDRGSTDTQYF. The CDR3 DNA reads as TGTGCCAGCAGCGATGACCGCGGATCCACAGATACGCAGTATTTT.

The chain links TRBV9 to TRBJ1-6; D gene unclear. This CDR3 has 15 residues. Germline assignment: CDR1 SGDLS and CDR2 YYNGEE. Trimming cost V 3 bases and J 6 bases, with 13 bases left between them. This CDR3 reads CASSAYLGSNSPLHF. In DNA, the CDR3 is TGTGCCAGCAGCGCCTACCTAGGGAGTAATTCACCCCTCCACTTT. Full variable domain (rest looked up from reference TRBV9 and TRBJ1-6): DSGVTQTPKHLITATGQRVTLRCSPRSGDLSVYWYQQSLDQGLQFLIQYYNGEERAKGNILERFSAQQFPDLHSELNLSSLELGDSALYFCASSAYLGSNSPLHFGNGTRLTVT.

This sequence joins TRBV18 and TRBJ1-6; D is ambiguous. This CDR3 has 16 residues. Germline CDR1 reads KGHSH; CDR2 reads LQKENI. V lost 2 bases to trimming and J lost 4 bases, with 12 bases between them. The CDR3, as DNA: TGTGCCAGCTCACCATTAGGCACACAGTATAATTCACCCCTCCACTTT. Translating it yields CASSPLGTQYNSPLHF. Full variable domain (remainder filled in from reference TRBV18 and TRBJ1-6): NAGVMQNPRHLVRRRGQEARLRCSPMKGHSHVYWYRQLPEEGLKFMVYLQKENIIDESGMPKERFSAEFPKEGPSILRIQQVVRGDSAAYFCASSPLGTQYNSPLHFGNGTRLTVT.

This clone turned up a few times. For the CDR3, the DNA is TGTGCCAGCAGCGTAGATAACAGGGGAGGAGGCTACACCTTC. It yields the protein CASSVDNRGGGYTF. The V and J genes are TRBV9 and TRBJ1-2; 7 bases match TRBD1. CDR3 length equals 14 residues. The V gene end was trimmed by 0 bases and the J gene end by 8 bases; junction bases not matched to a gene: 7. Germline V gene data show CDR1 as SGDLS and CDR2 as YYNGEE.

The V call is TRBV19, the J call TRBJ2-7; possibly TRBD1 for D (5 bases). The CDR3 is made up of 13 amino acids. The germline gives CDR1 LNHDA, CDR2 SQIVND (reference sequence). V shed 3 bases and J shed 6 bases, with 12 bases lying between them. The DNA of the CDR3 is TGTGCCAGTAGTATCCCCGCAGGGCGCGAGCAGTACTTC. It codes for CASSIPAGREQYF.

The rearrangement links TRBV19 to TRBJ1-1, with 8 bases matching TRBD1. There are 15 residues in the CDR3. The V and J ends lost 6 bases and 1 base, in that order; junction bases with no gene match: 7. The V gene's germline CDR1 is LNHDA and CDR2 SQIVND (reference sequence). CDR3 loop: CASRRQGPQNTEAFF. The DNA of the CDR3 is TGTGCCAGTAGAAGACAGGGGCCGCAGAACACTGAAGCTTTCTTT. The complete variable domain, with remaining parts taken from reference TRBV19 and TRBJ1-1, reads DGGITQSPKYLFRKEGQNVTLSCEQNLNHDAMYWYRQDPGQGLRLIYYSQIVNDFQKGDIAEGYSVSREKKESFPLTVTSAQKNPTAFYLCASRRQGPQNTEAFFGQGTRLTVV.